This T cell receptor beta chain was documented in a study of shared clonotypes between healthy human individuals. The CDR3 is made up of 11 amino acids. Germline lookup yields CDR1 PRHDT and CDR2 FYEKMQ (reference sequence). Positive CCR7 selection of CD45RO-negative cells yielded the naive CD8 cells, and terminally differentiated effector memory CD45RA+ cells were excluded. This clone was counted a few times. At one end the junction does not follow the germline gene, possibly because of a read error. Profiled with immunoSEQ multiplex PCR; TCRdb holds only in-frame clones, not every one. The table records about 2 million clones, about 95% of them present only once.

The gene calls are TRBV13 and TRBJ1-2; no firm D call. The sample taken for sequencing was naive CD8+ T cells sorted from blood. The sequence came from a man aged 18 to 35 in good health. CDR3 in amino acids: CASSLSLLLEF. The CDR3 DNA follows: TGTGCCAGCAGCCTATCCCTTCTCCTGGAGTTC.